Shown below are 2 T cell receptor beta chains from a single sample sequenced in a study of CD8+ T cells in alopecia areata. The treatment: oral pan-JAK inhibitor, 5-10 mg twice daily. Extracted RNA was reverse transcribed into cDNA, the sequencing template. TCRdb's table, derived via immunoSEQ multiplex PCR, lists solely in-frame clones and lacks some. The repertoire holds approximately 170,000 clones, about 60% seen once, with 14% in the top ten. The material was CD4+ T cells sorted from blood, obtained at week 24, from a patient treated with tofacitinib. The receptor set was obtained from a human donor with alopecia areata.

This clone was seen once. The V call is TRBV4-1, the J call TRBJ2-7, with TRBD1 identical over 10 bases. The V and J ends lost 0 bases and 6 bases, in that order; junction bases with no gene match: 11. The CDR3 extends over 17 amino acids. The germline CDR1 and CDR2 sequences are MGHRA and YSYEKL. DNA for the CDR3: TGCGCCAGCAGCCAAGACCCTTTAGGGGACAGGGGCTCCGAGCAGTACTTC. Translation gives CASSQDPLGDRGSEQYF.

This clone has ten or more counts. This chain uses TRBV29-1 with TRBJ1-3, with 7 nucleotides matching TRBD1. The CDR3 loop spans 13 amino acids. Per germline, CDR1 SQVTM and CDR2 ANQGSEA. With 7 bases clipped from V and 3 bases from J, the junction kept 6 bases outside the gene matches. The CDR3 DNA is TGCAGCGCGACCACAGGGGTTGGAAACACCATATATTTT. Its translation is CSATTGVGNTIYF.